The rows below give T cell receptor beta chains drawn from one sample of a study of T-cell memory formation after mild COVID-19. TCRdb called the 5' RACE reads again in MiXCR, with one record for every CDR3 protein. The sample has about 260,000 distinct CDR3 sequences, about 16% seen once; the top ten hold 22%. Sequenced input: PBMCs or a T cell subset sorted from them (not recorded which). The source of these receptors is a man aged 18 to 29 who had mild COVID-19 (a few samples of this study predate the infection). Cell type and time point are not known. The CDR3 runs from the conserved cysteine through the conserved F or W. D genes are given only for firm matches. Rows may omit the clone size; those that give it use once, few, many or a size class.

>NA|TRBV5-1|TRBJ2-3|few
CASSLERGAFTDTQYF
TGCGCCAGCAGCTTGGAACGGGGGGCCTTCACAGATACGCAGTATTTT
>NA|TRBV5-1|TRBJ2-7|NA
CASSPERGWSYEQYF
TGCGCCAGCAGCCCGGAAAGGGGGTGGTCCTACGAGCAGTACTTC
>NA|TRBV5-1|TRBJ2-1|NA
CASSIADDNEQFF
TGCGCCAGCAGCATAGCGGACGACAATGAGCAGTTCTTC
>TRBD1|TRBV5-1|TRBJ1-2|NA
CASSLGQGHGGYTF
TGCGCCAGCAGCTTGGGACAGGGGCACGGTGGCTACACCTTC
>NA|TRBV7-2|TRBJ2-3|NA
CASSLETRFLGTDTQYF
TGTGCCAGCAGCTTAGAGACACGATTTCTTGGCACAGATACGCAGTATTTT
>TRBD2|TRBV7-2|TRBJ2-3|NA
CASSSHGSGGGTDTQYF
TGTGCCAGCAGTTCACATGGTAGCGGGGGGGGCACAGATACGCAGTATTTT
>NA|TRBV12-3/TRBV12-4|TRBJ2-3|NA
CASSLRGEDTQYF
TGTGCCAGCAGTTTACGGGGTGAAGATACGCAGTATTTT
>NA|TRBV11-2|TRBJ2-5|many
CASSLGQVEVGEETQYF
TGTGCCAGCAGCTTGGGGCAGGTGGAGGTCGGGGAAGAGACCCAGTACTTC
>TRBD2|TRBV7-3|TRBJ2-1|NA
CASSFSGGPEEQFF
TGTGCCAGCAGCTTTAGCGGGGGCCCCGAAGAGCAGTTCTTC
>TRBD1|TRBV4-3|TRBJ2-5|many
CASSQGVGTAKETQYF
TGCGCCAGCAGCCAAGGGGTGGGGACAGCCAAAGAGACCCAGTACTTC
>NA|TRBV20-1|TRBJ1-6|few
CSARGPGDSPLHF
TGCAGTGCCAGGGGACCCGGGGATTCACCCCTCCACTTT
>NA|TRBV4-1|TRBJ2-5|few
CASSQGPSAGETQYF
TGCGCCAGCAGCCAAGGGCCCTCTGCTGGGGAGACCCAGTACTTC
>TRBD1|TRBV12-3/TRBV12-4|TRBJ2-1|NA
CASTMDREYNEQFF
TGTGCCAGCACCATGGACAGGGAGTACAATGAGCAGTTCTTC
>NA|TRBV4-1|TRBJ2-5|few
CASSLVEGQETQYF
TGCGCCAGCAGCCTCGTGGAGGGACAAGAGACCCAGTACTTC
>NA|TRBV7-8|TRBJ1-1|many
CASSLRPQGTEAFF
TGTGCCAGCAGCTTACGGCCACAGGGCACTGAAGCTTTCTTT
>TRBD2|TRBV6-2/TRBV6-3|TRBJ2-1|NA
CASRKAGDNEQFF
TGTGCCAGCAGAAAAGCGGGGGACAATGAGCAGTTCTTC
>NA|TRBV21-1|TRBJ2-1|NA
CASSKGPPPRYNEQFF
TGTGCCAGCAGCAAAGGTCCCCCGCCGAGATACAATGAGCAGTTCTTC
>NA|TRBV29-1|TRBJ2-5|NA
CSARYPGLQETQYF
TGCAGCGCCAGATACCCGGGACTTCAAGAGACCCAGTACTTC
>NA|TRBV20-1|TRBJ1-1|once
CSAGGDDTEAFF
TGCAGTGCTGGAGGGGATGACACTGAAGCTTTCTTT
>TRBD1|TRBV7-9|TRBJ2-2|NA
CASSYPGQGVTGELFF
TGTGCCAGCAGCTACCCGGGACAGGGGGTCACCGGGGAGCTGTTTTTT
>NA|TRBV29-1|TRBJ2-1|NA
CSGLRINEQFF
TGCAGCGGGCTGCGCATCAATGAGCAGTTCTTC
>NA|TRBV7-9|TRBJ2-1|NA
CASSFPLGSEQFF
TGTGCCAGCAGCTTCCCTCTGGGAAGTGAGCAGTTCTTC
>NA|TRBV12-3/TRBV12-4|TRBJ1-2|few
CASSLAPGYGYTF
TGTGCCAGCAGTTTAGCGCCAGGATATGGCTACACCTTC
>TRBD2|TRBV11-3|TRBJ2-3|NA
CASSSGDYHGDTQYF
TGTGCCAGCAGCTCCGGGGACTATCACGGCGATACGCAGTATTTT
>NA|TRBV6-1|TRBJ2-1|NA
CASSVRGANYNEQFF
TGTGCCAGCAGTGTTAGGGGGGCTAACTACAATGAGCAGTTCTTC
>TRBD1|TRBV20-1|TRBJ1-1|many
CSARPGGINTEAFF
TGCAGTGCTAGGCCAGGGGGGATCAACACTGAAGCTTTCTTT
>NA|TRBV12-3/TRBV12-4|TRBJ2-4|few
CASSLGGSPRYF
TGTGCCAGCAGTTTAGGGGGATCCCCTAGGTACTTC
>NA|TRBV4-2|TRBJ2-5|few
CASSKDVLVRETQYF
TGTGCCAGCAGCAAAGATGTCCTAGTCCGAGAGACCCAGTACTTC
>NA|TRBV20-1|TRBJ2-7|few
CSARVPRRGWLEQYF
TGCAGTGCTAGAGTACCCCGGCGGGGCTGGTTGGAGCAGTACTTC
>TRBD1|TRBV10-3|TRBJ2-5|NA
CAIRGGQDYAEETQYF
TGTGCCATCAGGGGGGGACAGGATTATGCTGAAGAGACCCAGTACTTC
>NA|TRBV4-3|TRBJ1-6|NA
CASSQDSAGASSPLHF
TGCGCCAGCAGCCAAGACTCGGCAGGGGCGAGTTCACCCCTCCACTTT
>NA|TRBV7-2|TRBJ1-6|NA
CASLVLGYNSPLHF
TGTGCCAGCTTAGTATTGGGGTATAATTCACCCCTCCACTTT
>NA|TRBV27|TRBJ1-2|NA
CASSWGGNRVGLYGYTF
TGTGCCAGCAGTTGGGGTGGAAACAGGGTTGGTCTCTATGGCTACACCTTC
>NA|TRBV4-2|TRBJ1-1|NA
CASSHPSRSLNTEAFF
TGTGCCAGCAGCCATCCTTCGCGGAGCTTGAACACTGAAGCTTTCTTT
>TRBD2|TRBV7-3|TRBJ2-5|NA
CASSLAGGPRETQYF
TGTGCCAGCAGCCTAGCGGGGGGGCCCCGGGAGACCCAGTACTTC
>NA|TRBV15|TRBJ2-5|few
CATSRDPPGTQYF
TGTGCCACCAGCAGAGATCCCCCAGGGACCCAGTACTTC
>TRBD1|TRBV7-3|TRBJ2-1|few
CASSLSGTGINEQFF
TGTGCCAGCAGCTTGTCCGGGACAGGGATAAATGAGCAGTTCTTC
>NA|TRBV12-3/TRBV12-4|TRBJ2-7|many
CASGFSGTYEQYF
TGTGCCAGCGGCTTCTCCGGAACCTACGAGCAGTACTTC
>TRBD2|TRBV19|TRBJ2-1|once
CASSVSSGDYNEQFF
TGTGCCAGTAGTGTGTCTAGCGGGGACTACAATGAGCAGTTCTTC
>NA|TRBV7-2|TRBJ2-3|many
CASSPGAVLDTQYF
TGTGCCAGCAGCCCAGGCGCGGTCCTAGATACGCAGTATTTT
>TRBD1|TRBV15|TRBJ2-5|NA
CATTLDREGWETQYF
TGTGCCACCACCCTAGACAGGGAAGGTTGGGAGACCCAGTACTTC
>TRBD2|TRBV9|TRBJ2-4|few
CASSASGNIQYF
TGTGCCAGCAGCGCTAGCGGAAACATTCAGTACTTC
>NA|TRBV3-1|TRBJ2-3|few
CASSQGTGRFADTQYF
TGTGCCAGCAGCCAGGGGACGGGGAGGTTTGCAGATACGCAGTATTTT
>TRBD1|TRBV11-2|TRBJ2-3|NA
CASSLGTVLNTQYF
TGTGCCAGCAGCTTGGGGACAGTTCTTAATACGCAGTATTTT
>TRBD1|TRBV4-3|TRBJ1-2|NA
CASSLGTGGTPTF
TGCGCCAGCAGCCTAGGGACAGGTGGCACTCCCACCTTC
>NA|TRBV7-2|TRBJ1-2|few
CASSQGRGVNYGYTF
TGTGCCAGCAGCCAGGGGCGGGGGGTCAACTATGGCTACACCTTC
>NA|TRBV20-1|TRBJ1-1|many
CSARDRGEGKAFF
TGCAGTGCTAGAGATAGGGGCGAGGGCAAGGCTTTCTTT
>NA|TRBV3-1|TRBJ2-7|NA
CASSQVSQDEQYF
TGTGCCAGCAGCCAAGTCTCGCAAGACGAGCAGTACTTC
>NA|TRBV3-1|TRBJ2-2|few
CASSPTASNGELFF
TGTGCCAGCAGTCCGACAGCAAGTAACGGGGAGCTGTTTTTT
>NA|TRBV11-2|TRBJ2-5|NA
CASSSRGRARETQYF
TGTGCCAGCAGTAGTAGGGGAAGAGCGAGAGAGACCCAGTACTTC
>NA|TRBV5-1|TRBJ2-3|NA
CASSPVSKNTDTQYF
TGCGCCAGCAGTCCGGTCTCAAAGAACACAGATACGCAGTATTTT
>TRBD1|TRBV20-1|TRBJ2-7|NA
CSATQGRNYEQYF
TGCAGTGCTACACAGGGGCGGAACTACGAGCAGTACTTC
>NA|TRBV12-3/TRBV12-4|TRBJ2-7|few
CASSFGKAYEQYF
TGTGCCAGCAGTTTCGGCAAAGCCTACGAGCAGTACTTC